The 11 T cell receptor beta chains presented below share a single source sample, sequenced in a study of blood T cell repertoires in COVID-19. TCRdb's copy holds only in-frame clones and misses some; the assay was immunoSEQ multiplex PCR. Of 200,000 or so clones listed, 88% were seen once; the top ten hold roughly 2.7%. Specimen: PBMCs or T cells enriched from blood (not recorded which). The receptors stem from a woman in her twenties or thirties who had recovered from COVID-19.

V gene TRBV29-1 combines with J gene TRBJ1-5; D not certain. This CDR3 is built from 13 residues. Germline V gene sequence: CDR1 SQVTM, CDR2 ANQGSEA. V was pared by 5 bases and J by 1 base, with 9 bases between. As DNA, the CDR3 is TGCAGCGTTCAGGTATCCAGCAATCAGCCCCAGCATTTT. Translating gives CSVQVSSNQPQHF.

CDR3 coding DNA: TGTGCCAGCAGCCCCCCGGACAGGGATCAGCCCCAGCATTTT. Translating it yields CASSPPDRDQPQHF. The V gene is TRBV7-9, the J gene TRBJ1-5, with 8 bases matching TRBD1. V shed 5 bases, J shed 5 bases, and the junction held 5 bases outside the gene matches. Germline CDR1 SEHNR, CDR2 FQNEAQ (reference sequence). The CDR3 sequence is 14 residues long.

This chain uses TRBV15 with TRBJ2-5; D is uncertain. The CDR3 consists of 15 residues. CDR1 and CDR2 from the germline V gene are LNHNV and YYDKDF (reference sequence). The germline V and J ends were trimmed by 0 bases and 1 base, with 9 bases remaining between them. The CDR3 sequence: CATSRDWAGQETQYF. CDR3 nucleotide sequence: TGTGCCACCAGCAGAGATTGGGCAGGCCAAGAGACCCAGTACTTC.

This clone was detected once. This chain joins TRBV7-9 and TRBJ2-7, with D possibly being TRBD1 (5 bases). V shed 3 bases and J shed 2 bases, with 11 bases lying between them. The CDR3 spans 14 residues. The germline V gene has CDR1 SEHNR and CDR2 FQNEAQ (reference sequence). In DNA form, the CDR3 reads TGTGCCAGCAGCTTGGGGCAGGGCACCTACGAGCAGTACTTC. Its translation is CASSLGQGTYEQYF. Complete variable domain (other parts from reference TRBV7-9 and TRBJ2-7): DTGVSQNPRHKITKRGQNVTFRCDPISEHNRLYWYRQTLGQGPEFLTYFQNEAQLEKSRLLSDRFSAERPKGSFSTLEIQRTEQGDSAMYLCASSLGQGTYEQYFGPGTRLTVT.

The chain couples TRBV13 to TRBJ1-5, with D perhaps matching TRBD1 (6 bases). Germline V gene lookup returns CDR1 PRHDT and CDR2 FYEKMQ (reference sequence). CDR3 length: 15 amino acids. Trimming took off 4 bases at V and 9 bases at J, with 19 bases between the two ends. The chain's CDR3 is CASSSQGGGPGPQHF. Here the CDR3 DNA reads TGTGCCAGCAGCTCCCAAGGGGGGGGGCCTGGGCCCCAGCATTTT.

The chain employs TRBV4-3 and TRBJ1-1, with D perhaps TRBD1 (5 bases). The CDR3 covers 14 residues. Between the trimmed V and J ends, which lost 4 bases and 6 bases, there was a span of 15 bases. Germline CDR1 LGHNA, CDR2 YSLEER. The CDR3 nucleotides are TGCGCCAGCAGCCCCTTGGAGGGGAAAGCTGAAGCTTTCTTT. Translated: CASSPLEGKAEAFF.

This clone has just one count. The rearrangement uses TRBV18 and TRBJ2-7, with D perhaps TRBD1 (5 bases). This CDR3 spans 14 amino acids. Germline CDR1 is KGHSH and CDR2 is LQKENI. Trimming cost V 3 bases and J 4 bases, with 13 bases left between them. The CDR3 region has the DNA TGTGCCAGCTCACCGGCCGGACACCCTTACGAGCAGTACTTC. Its protein is CASSPAGHPYEQYF.

V usage is TRBV7-9 and J usage is TRBJ2-1; 7 bases agree with TRBD2. V shed 1 base, J shed 5 bases, and the junction held 5 bases outside the gene matches. The CDR3 has 15 residues. Germline V gives CDR1 SEHNR, CDR2 FQNEAQ (reference sequence). The CDR3 region is CASSLVKLADNEQFF. The CDR3 DNA is TGTGCCAGCAGCTTAGTAAAGCTAGCGGACAATGAGCAGTTCTTC.

V and J are TRBV7-8 and TRBJ1-1; 7 bases match TRBD1. The CDR3 is 15 amino acids. V trimming: 4 bases; J trimming: 0 bases; junction bases outside the gene matches: 5. Germline V gene lookup returns CDR1 SGHVS and CDR2 FQNEAQ. The CDR3 loop is CASSSATGMNTEAFF. In DNA form, the CDR3 reads TGTGCCAGCAGCTCGGCGACAGGGATGAACACTGAAGCTTTCTTT.

The rearrangement uses TRBV6-6 and TRBJ2-1; 12 bases are shared with TRBD1. Germline lookup yields CDR1 MNHNY and CDR2 SVGAGI (reference sequence). J gave up 7 bases and V 0 bases, and 4 bases lay outside the gene matches. CDR3 size: 16 residues. The DNA of the CDR3 is TGTGCCAGCAGTTACTCGGGGGGACAGGGGGCAAATGAGCAGTTCTTC. Amino acid sequence: CASSYSGGQGANEQFF.

Notes on this clone: The same CDR3 is also encoded by other DNA sequences in this sample. The V call is TRBV4-3, the J call TRBJ1-3; no clear D gene. CDR1 is LGHNA, CDR2 YSLEER, per germline. CDR3 length: 15 amino acids. The V end was cut by 0 bases, the J end by 1 base, with 7 bases between. This chain's CDR3 is CASSQDSGSGNTIYF. The DNA of the CDR3 is TGCGCCAGCAGCCAAGACTCCGGGTCTGGAAACACCATATATTTT.